The 2 T cell receptor beta chains presented below share a single source sample, sequenced in a study of patients and donors after allogeneic stem cell transplantation. TCRdb ran MiXCR on the RT-PCR reads and lists one entry per CDR3 protein. Here the sample spans roughly 960,000 distinct CDR3 sequences, 18% being singletons. Source material: blood, either unsorted or a sorted T cell fraction (not recorded which). The receptor set was obtained from a human donor who was either an allogeneic HSCT recipient or a stem cell or donor lymphocyte infusion donor (not recorded which). It is not recorded whose cells these are; they may come from a transplant donor.

This clonotype was seen a few times. The chain combines TRBV10-3 with TRBJ1-3; D gene uncertain. The germline V gene encodes CDR1 ENHRY and CDR2 SYGVKD. The CDR3 is made up of 14 amino acids. With 7 bases removed from V and 0 bases from J, the gap between germline ends came to 10 bases. For the CDR3, the DNA is TGTGCCATCAAGGACTCTGGCTCTGGAAACACCATATATTTT. This translates into CAIKDSGSGNTIYF.

The chain is built from TRBV20-1 and TRBJ2-7, with D perhaps given as TRBD1 or TRBD2 (5 bases each). CDR1 is DFQATT and CDR2 is SNEGSKA in the germline V gene (reference sequence). V shed 4 bases and J shed 3 bases, with 19 bases lying between them. The CDR3 is 15 residues long. CDR3 region: CSAKSSSRGVYEQYF. DNA for the CDR3: TGCAGTGCTAAGTCTTCCTCCCGAGGGGTCTACGAGCAGTACTTC.